Listed here are 16 T cell receptor beta chains from one sample, sequenced in a study of human T cells and chemical hapten exposure. Time point reported: patch test 1, 2 weeks after DPC sensitization. Treatment defined: therapeutic diphenylcyclopropenone sensitization with weekly scalp DPC. TCRdb re-called the RACE reads through MiXCR, storing one row per CDR3 protein. The sample shows under 150,000 distinct CDR3 sequences, about 12% of them seen only once. The sample was whole blood, taken in connection with sensitization to the hapten diphenylcyclopropenone (DPC). These receptors originate from a woman between 50 and 59 years old with alopecia areata. Some clones in this sample may be carry-over from other donors' samples.

This clonotype was detected ten times or more. The V call is TRBV4-3, the J call TRBJ1-2; D gene unclear. V was trimmed by 1 base and J by 3 bases, leaving 12 bases between them. The germline V gene has CDR1 LGHNA and CDR2 YSLEER. The CDR3 length is 15 residues. The CDR3, as DNA: TGCGCCAGCAGCCAAGGAAAGGCCACAGACTATGGCTACACCTTC. Protein: CASSQGKATDYGYTF.

This clonotype was observed many times. The gene calls are TRBV7-2 and TRBJ2-3; TRBD2 agrees at 7 bases. The CDR3 consists of 16 residues. Losses at the gene ends were 1 base for V and 0 bases for J; bases not matched to a gene: 4. Germline lookup yields CDR1 SGHTA and CDR2 FQGNSA. The CDR3 here is CASSLDGTTSTDTQYF. The CDR3 nucleotides are TGTGCCAGCAGCTTAGACGGGACTACGAGCACAGATACGCAGTATTTT.

The chain joins TRBV20-1 to TRBJ1-6; possibly TRBD1 for D (6 bases). V shed 4 bases and J shed 10 bases, with 11 bases lying between them. From germline, CDR1 is DFQATT and CDR2 SNEGSKA (reference sequence). The CDR3 length is 12 residues. The CDR3 nucleotides are TGCAGTGCTATGGGGGGCAACTCACCCCTCCACTTT. The encoded protein is CSAMGGNSPLHF.

This chain links TRBV18 with TRBJ1-2; 7 nucleotides align to TRBD1. J gave up 5 bases and V 10 bases, and 10 bases lay outside the gene matches. The CDR3 consists of 13 residues. Germline CDR1 and CDR2: KGHSH and LQKENI. CDR3 residues: CATNQGTDYGYTF. The CDR3 DNA reads as TGTGCCACCAACCAAGGGACAGATTATGGCTACACCTTC.

This clonotype has ten or more counts. The rearrangement joins TRBV20-1 to TRBJ2-1; TRBD1 agrees at 11 bases. This CDR3 spans 13 amino acids. Germline loops: CDR1 DFQATT, CDR2 SNEGSKA (reference sequence). After removal of 6 bases from V and 11 bases from J, the junction contained 9 bases not matched to a gene. The CDR3 reads CSAPPGQGGKQFF. CDR3 DNA sequence: TGCAGTGCCCCTCCGGGACAGGGGGGGAAGCAGTTCTTC.

This sequence joins TRBV5-1 and TRBJ1-2; 9 bases agree with TRBD1. The CDR3 covers 14 residues. Germline V gene data show CDR1 as SGHRS and CDR2 as YFSETQ. V trimming: 5 bases; J trimming: 5 bases; junction bases outside the gene matches: 7. The CDR3 protein is CASSWGQGSYGYTF. The CDR3 DNA follows: TGCGCCAGCAGTTGGGGACAGGGTTCTTATGGCTACACCTTC.

This clonotype was recorded many times. V and J are TRBV29-1 and TRBJ2-5; D is unresolved. The CDR3 spans 14 residues. Per germline, CDR1 SQVTM and CDR2 ANQGSEA. V was pared by 3 bases and J by 0 bases, with 11 bases between. CDR3: CSVEPSANQETQYF. CDR3 DNA: TGCAGCGTTGAGCCGTCCGCGAACCAAGAGACCCAGTACTTC. The full variable domain, rest sourced from reference TRBV29-1 and TRBJ2-5, is SAVISQKPSRDICQRGTSLTIQCQVDSQVTMMFWYRQQPGQSLTLIATANQGSEATYESGFVIDKFPISRPNLTFSTLTVSNMSPEDSSIYLCSVEPSANQETQYFGPGTRLLVL.

This clonotype was found a few times. V usage is TRBV10-3 and J usage is TRBJ1-5; D unresolved. Trimming pared 0 bases from V and 7 bases from J, leaving 4 bases between. This CDR3 has 12 amino acids. Germline V gives CDR1 ENHRY, CDR2 SYGVKD. CDR3 in DNA: TGTGCCATCAGTGAGTCCGTCCAGCCCCAGCATTTT. This translates into CAISESVQPQHF.

The rearrangement uses TRBV29-1 and TRBJ2-3; D may be TRBD1 or TRBD2 (6 bases each). This CDR3 comprises 14 residues. Trimming pared 7 bases from V and 0 bases from J, leaving 14 bases between. Germline V CDR1 and CDR2: SQVTM, ANQGSEA. Here the CDR3 DNA reads TGCAGCGAGAGTGGGGGGCCTAGCACAGATACGCAGTATTTT. Amino acids: CSESGGPSTDTQYF.

This clonotype was seen a handful of times. The genes are TRBV28 and TRBJ2-1; possibly TRBD1 for D (6 bases). Germline V lookup: CDR1 MDHEN, CDR2 SYDVKM. There are 9 residues in the CDR3. V was cut by 10 bases and J by 8 bases, with 6 bases left in between. The CDR3 spells CATGDEQFF. CDR3 DNA: TGTGCCACAGGGGATGAGCAGTTCTTC.

This clonotype showed up just a few times. J is TRBJ1-5 and V is TRBV7-2; D remains ambiguous. Germline V lookup: CDR1 SGHTA, CDR2 FQGNSA. With 8 bases removed from V and 1 base from J, the gap between germline ends came to 6 bases. CDR3 length: 12 residues. The CDR3 loop is CASSGSNQPQHF. The CDR3 nucleotides read TGTGCCAGCTCTGGAAGCAATCAGCCCCAGCATTTT.

This clonotype turned up a few times. The chain links TRBV27 to TRBJ2-1; D is perhaps TRBD2 (5 bases). V gave up 2 bases and J gave up 6 bases, with 11 bases separating them. This CDR3 has 14 residues. Germline V lookup: CDR1 MNHEY, CDR2 SMNVEV (reference sequence). CDR3 nucleotides: TGTGCCAGCAGTTTACGGGGATCGCTCAATGAGCAGTTCTTC. Its protein is CASSLRGSLNEQFF.

This clonotype came up many times. The chain joins TRBV7-9 to TRBJ1-2; D gene uncertain. The CDR3 covers 14 residues. Germline CDR1 SEHNR, CDR2 FQNEAQ (reference sequence). The V gene lost 1 base and the J gene lost 2 bases, with 8 bases spanning the gap. DNA for the CDR3: TGTGCCAGCAGCTTAGTGGGAGGCAACTATGGCTACACCTTC. Amino acid sequence: CASSLVGGNYGYTF.

This clonotype has at least ten counts. The chain has TRBV18 and TRBJ2-7; 7 nucleotides match TRBD1. The CDR3 contains 16 residues. Germline V gene data show CDR1 as KGHSH and CDR2 as LQKENI. V shed 0 bases, J shed 6 bases, and the junction held 11 bases outside the gene matches. Here the CDR3 reads CASSPPVAGGIGEQYF. The CDR3 coding sequence is TGTGCCAGCTCACCACCGGTAGCAGGGGGAATAGGCGAGCAGTACTTC.

This clonotype was detected many times. The chain uses TRBV20-1 and TRBJ2-2; possibly TRBD1 or TRBD2 for D (7 bases each). Trimming cost V 6 bases and J 5 bases, with 19 bases left between them. In germline, CDR1 is DFQATT, CDR2 SNEGSKA (reference sequence). The CDR3 contains 15 residues. DNA of the CDR3: TGCAGTGCGGCTGACAGGGAGGGTTTGACCGGGGAGCTGTTTTTT. This sequence encodes CSAADREGLTGELFF.

Here the CDR3 reads CASSTPLAGVVGGELFF. The CDR3 DNA reads TGTGCCAGCAGCACCCCACTAGCGGGAGTTGTTGGCGGGGAGCTGTTTTTT. The rearrangement links TRBV7-8 to TRBJ2-2; 11 positions agree with TRBD2. This CDR3 comprises 17 residues. V was clipped by 5 bases and J by 7 bases; unmatched bases: 12. Germline loops: CDR1 SGHVS, CDR2 FQNEAQ.